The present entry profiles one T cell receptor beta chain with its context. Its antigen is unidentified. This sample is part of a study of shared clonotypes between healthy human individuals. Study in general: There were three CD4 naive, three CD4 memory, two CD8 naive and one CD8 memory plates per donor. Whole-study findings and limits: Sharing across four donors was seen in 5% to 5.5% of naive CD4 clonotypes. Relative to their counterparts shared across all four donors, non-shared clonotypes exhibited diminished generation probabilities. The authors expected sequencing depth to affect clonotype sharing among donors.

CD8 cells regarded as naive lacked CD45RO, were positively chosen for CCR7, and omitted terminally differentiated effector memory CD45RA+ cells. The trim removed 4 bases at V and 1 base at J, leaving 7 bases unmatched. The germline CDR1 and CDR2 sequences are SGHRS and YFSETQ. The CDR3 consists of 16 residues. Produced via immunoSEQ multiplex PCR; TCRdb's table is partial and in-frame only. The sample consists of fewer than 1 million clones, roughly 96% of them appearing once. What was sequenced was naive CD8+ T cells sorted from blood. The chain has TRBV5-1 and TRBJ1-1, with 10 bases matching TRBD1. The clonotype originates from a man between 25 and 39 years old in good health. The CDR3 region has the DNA TGCGCCAGCAGCCTCGGGACAGGGGAGGCGAACACTGAAGCTTTCTTT. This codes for CASSLGTGEANTEAFF.